This T cell receptor (beta chain) originates from a study of T cells in Graves' hyperthyroidism and ophthalmopathy. The germline V gene encodes CDR1 MNHNS and CDR2 SASEGT. CDR3 size: 15 residues. V was shortened by 7 bases and J by 0 bases, with 12 bases between the two germline ends. RNA transcripts were the template for amplifying TCR beta CDR3 regions. First-round RT-PCR targeting the TCR CDR3 was performed with the HTBI primer set. MiXCR, applied by TCRdb to the multiplex PCR reads, yields one record per CDR3 protein. The data hold some 360,000 distinct CDR3 sequences, with about a sixth observed a single time. Study-wide points: Within blood appeared most thyroid clonotypes that had expanded above 0.001. Ophthalmopathy was told apart from stable hyperthyroidism by a 13 V-J model.

The table lists this clonotype with many counts. The antigen remains undetermined. The rearrangement joins TRBV6-1 to TRBJ2-2, with D unresolved. The receptor's source is a middle-aged woman with Graves' ophthalmopathy. Sequencing was performed on blood. CDR3 in amino acids: CASTPGYSNTGELFF. The CDR3 DNA reads as TGTGCCAGCACTCCTGGGTACTCGAACACCGGGGAGCTGTTTTTT.